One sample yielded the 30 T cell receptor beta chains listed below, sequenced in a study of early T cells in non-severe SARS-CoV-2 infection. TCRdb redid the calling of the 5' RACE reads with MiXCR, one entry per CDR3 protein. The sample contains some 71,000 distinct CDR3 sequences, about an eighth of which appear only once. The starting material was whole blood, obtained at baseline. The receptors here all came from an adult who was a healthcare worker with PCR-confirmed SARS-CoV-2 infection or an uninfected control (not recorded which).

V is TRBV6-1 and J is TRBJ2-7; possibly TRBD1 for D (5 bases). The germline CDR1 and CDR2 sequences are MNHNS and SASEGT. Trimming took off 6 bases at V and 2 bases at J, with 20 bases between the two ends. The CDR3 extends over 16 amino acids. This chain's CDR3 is CASSPGPPEGAYEQYF. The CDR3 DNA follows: TGTGCCAGCAGCCCGGGCCCACCCGAAGGGGCCTACGAGCAGTACTTC.

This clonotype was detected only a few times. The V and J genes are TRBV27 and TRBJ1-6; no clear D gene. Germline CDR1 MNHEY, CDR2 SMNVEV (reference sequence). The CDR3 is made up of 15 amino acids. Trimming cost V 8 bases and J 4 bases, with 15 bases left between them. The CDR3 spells CASSDSGPYNSPLHF. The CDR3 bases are TGTGCCAGCTCCGACTCCGGCCCGTATAATTCACCCCTCCACTTT.

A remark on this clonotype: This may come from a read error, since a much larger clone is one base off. CDR3 protein: CSVGQRVYGYTF. DNA of the CDR3: TGCAGCGTTGGGCAGAGGGTTTATGGCTACACCTTC. V is TRBV29-1 and J is TRBJ1-2; D is unclear. Germline CDR1 SQVTM, CDR2 ANQGSEA. The CDR3 length is 12 residues. V shed 4 bases and J shed 5 bases, with 11 bases lying between them.

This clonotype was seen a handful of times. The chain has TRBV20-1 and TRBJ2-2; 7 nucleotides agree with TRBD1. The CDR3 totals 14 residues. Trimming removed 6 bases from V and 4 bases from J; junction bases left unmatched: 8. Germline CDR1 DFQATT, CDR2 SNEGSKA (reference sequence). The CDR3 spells CSARRQGSTGELFF. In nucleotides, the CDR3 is TGCAGTGCAAGGCGACAGGGTTCCACCGGGGAGCTGTTTTTT.

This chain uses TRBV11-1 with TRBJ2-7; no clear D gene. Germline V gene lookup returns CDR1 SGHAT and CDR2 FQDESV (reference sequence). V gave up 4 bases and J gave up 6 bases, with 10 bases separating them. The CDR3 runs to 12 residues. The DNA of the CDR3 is TGTGCCAGCAGCTCCGGTGGATTCGAGCAGTACTTC. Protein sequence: CASSSGGFEQYF.

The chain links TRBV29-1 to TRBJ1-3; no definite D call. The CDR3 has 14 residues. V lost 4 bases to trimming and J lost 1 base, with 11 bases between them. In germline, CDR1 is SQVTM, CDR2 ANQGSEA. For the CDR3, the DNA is TGCAGCGTTGTTGGAGGGTCTTCTGGAAACACCATATATTTT. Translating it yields CSVVGGSSGNTIYF.

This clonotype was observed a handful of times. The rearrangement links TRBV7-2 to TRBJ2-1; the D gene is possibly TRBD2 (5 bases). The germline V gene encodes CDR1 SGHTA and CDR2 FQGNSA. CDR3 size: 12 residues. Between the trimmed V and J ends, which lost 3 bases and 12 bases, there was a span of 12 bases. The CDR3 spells CASSLRAGVQFF. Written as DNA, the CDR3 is TGTGCCAGCAGCTTGAGGGCGGGCGTGCAGTTCTTC.

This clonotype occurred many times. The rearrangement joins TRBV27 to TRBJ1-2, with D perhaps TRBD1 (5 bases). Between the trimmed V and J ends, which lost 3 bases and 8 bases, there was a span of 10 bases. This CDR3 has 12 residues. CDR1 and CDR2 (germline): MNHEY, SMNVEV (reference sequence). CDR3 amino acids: CASSFRGTGYTF. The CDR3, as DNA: TGTGCCAGCAGTTTTAGGGGTACGGGCTACACCTTC.

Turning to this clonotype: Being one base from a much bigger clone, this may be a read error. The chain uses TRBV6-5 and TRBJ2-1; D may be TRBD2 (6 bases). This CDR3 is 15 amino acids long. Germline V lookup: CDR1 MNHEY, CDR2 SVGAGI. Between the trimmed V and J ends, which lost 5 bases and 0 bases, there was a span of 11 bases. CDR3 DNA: TGTGCCAGCAGTCGGGACTCGAGCTCCTACAATGAGCAGTTCTTC. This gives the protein CASSRDSSSYNEQFF.

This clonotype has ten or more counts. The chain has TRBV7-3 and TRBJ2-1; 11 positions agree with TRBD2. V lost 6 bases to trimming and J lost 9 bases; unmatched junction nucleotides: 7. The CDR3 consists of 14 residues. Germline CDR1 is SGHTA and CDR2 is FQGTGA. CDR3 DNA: TGTGCCAGCAGTAATACCGGGACTAGCGGTGAGCAGTTCTTC. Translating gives CASSNTGTSGEQFF.

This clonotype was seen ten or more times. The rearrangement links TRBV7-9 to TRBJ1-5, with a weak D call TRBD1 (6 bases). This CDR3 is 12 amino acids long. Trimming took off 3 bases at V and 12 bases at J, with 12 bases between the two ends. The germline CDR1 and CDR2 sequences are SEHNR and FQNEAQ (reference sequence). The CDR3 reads CASSLGAGRQHF. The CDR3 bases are TGTGCCAGCAGCTTGGGGGCAGGCCGCCAGCATTTT.

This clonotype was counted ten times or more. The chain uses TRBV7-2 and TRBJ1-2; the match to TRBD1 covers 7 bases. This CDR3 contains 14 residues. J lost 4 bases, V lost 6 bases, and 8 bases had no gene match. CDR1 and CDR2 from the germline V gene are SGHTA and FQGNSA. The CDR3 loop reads CASSPGTAFYGYTF. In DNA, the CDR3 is TGTGCCAGCAGTCCCGGGACAGCATTCTATGGCTACACCTTC. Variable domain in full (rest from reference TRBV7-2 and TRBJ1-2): GAGVSQSPSNKVTEKGKDVELRCDPISGHTALYWYRQSLGQGLEFLIYFQGNSAPDKSGLPSDRFSAERTGGSVSTLTIQRTQQEDSAVYLCASSPGTAFYGYTFGSGTRLTVV.

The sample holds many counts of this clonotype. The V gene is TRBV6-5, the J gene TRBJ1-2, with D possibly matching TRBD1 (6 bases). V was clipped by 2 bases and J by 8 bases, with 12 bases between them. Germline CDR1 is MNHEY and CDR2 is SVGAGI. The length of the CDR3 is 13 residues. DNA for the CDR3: TGTGCCAGCAGTTACCGTTCAGGGGACGGCTACACCTTC. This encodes CASSYRSGDGYTF.

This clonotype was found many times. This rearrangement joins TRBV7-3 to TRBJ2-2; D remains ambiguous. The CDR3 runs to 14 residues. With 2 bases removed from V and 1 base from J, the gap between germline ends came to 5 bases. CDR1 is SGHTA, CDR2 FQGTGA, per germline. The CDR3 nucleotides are TGTGCCAGCAGCTTACTGGGGAACACCGGGGAGCTGTTTTTT. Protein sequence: CASSLLGNTGELFF.

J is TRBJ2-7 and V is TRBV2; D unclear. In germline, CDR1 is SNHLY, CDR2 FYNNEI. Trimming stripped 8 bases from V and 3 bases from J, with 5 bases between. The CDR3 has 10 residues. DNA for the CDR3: TGTGCCAGCTCCCGCTACGAGCAGTACTTC. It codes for CASSRYEQYF.

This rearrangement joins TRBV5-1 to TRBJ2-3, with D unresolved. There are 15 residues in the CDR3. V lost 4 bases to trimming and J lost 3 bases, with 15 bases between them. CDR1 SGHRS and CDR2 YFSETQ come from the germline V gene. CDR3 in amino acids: CASSRVRSDTDTQYF. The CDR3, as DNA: TGCGCCAGCAGCCGCGTCCGTTCTGATACAGATACGCAGTATTTT. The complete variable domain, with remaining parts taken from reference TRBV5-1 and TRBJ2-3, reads KAGVTQTPRYLIKTRGQQVTLSCSPISGHRSVSWYQQTPGQGLQFLFEYFSETQRNKGNFPGRFSGRQFSNSRSEMNVSTLELGDSALYLCASSRVRSDTDTQYFGPGTRLTVL.

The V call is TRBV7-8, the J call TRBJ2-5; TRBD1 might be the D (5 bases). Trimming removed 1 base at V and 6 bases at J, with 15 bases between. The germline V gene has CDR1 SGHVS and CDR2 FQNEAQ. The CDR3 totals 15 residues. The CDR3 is CASSLVLQGRKTQYF. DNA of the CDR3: TGTGCCAGCAGCTTAGTTCTTCAGGGAAGGAAGACCCAGTACTTC.

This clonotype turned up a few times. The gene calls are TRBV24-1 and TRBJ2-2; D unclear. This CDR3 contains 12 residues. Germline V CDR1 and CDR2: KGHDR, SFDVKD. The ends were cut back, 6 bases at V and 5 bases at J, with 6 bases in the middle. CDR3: CATSLLTGELFF. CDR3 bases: TGTGCCACCAGTCTACTGACCGGGGAGCTGTTTTTT.

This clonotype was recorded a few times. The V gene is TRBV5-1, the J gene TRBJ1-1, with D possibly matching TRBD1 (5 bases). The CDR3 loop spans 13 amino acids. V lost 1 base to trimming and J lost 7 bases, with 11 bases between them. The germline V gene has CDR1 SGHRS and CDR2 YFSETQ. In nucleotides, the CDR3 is TGCGCCAGCAGCTTGTCAGGGTATGGTGAAGCTTTCTTT. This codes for CASSLSGYGEAFF.

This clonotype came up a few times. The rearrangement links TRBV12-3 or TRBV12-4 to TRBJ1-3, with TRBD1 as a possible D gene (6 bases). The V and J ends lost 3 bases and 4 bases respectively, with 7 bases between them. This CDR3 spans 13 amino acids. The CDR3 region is CASSLTGGNTIYF. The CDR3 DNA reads TGTGCCAGCAGTTTGACAGGAGGAAACACCATATATTTT.

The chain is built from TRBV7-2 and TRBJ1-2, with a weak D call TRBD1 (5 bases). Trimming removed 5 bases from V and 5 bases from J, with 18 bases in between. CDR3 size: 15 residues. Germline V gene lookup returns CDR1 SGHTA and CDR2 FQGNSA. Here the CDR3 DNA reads TGTGCCAGCAGCGCAGGGACGAACCCCGTTTATGGCTACACCTTC. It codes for CASSAGTNPVYGYTF.

The CDR3 DNA sequence: TGCGCCAGCAGCCAATTAGCGGGACATAATGAAAAACTGTTTTTT. Its protein is CASSQLAGHNEKLFF. The chain has TRBV4-1 and TRBJ1-4, with TRBD1 as a possible D gene (6 bases). Germline CDR1 is MGHRA and CDR2 is YSYEKL. Trimming pared 2 bases from V and 4 bases from J, leaving 11 bases between. This CDR3 is 15 amino acids long.

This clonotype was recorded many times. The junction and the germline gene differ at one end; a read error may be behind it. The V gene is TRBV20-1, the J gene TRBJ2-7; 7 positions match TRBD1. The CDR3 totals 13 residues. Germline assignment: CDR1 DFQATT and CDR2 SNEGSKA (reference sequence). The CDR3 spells CSARTGVSYEQYF. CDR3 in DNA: TGCAGTGCTCGGACAGGCGTCTCCTACGAGCAATACTTC.

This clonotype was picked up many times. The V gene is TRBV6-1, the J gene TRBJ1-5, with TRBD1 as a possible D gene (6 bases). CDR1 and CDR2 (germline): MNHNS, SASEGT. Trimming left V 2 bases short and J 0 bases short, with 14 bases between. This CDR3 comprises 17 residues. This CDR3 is CASSERRGLHSNQPQHF. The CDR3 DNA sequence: TGTGCCAGCAGTGAACGCAGGGGTTTACATAGCAATCAGCCCCAGCATTTT.

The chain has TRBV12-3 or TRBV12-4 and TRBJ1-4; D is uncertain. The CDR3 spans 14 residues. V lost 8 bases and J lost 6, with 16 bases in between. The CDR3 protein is CASRRSHRDEKLFF. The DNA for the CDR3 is TGTGCCAGCCGCCGGAGTCACAGAGATGAAAAACTGTTTTTT.

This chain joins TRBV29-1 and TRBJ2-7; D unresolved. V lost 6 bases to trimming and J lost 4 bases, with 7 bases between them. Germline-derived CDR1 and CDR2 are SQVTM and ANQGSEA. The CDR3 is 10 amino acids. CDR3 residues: CSVAEYEQYF. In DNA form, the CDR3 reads TGCAGCGTAGCAGAATACGAGCAGTACTTC.

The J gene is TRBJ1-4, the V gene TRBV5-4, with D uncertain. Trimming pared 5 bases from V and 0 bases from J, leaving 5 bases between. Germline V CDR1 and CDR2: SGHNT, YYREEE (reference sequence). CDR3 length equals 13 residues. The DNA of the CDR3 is TGTGCCAGCAGTCCGGCAACTAATGAAAAACTGTTTTTT. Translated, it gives CASSPATNEKLFF.

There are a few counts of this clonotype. The CDR3 protein is CSAVGGFTSYEQYF. The CDR3, as DNA: TGCAGTGCGGTGGGGGGTTTTACCTCCTACGAGCAGTACTTC. The J gene is TRBJ2-7, the V gene TRBV20-1; D possibly corresponds to TRBD2 (6 bases). CDR3 length equals 14 residues. V lost 6 bases and J lost 0, with 15 bases in between. Germline V gives CDR1 DFQATT, CDR2 SNEGSKA (reference sequence).

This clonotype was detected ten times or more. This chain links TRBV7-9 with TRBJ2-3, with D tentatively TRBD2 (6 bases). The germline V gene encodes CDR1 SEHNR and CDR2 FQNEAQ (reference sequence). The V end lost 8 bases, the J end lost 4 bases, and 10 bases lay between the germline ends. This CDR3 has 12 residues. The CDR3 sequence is CASRGIPDTQYF. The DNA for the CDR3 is TGTGCCAGCCGCGGGATACCAGATACGCAGTATTTT.

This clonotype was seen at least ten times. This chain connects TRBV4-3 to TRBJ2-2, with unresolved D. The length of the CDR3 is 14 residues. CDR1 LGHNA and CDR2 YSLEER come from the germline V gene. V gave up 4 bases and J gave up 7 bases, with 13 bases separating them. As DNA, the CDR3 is TGCGCCAGCAGCCCCTCGTGGGTCGGCGGGGAGCTGTTTTTT. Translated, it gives CASSPSWVGGELFF.